The source of this TCR beta chain is a study of T-cell memory formation after mild COVID-19. Study-level points and caveats: The second-wave clones peaking on day 37 were not confirmed as SARS-CoV-2-specific. Among clones contracting day 15 to 85, CD4/CD8 was balanced, whereas later expanders leaned CD4+.

cDNA libraries for TCR alpha and TCR beta, carrying sample barcodes and UMIs, came from 5'RACE with constant-segment primers. TCRdb re-called the 5' RACE reads with MiXCR, one entry per CDR3 protein. The data contain tens of thousands of distinct CDR3 sequences, about 13% of them singletons. Trimming cost V 8 bases and J 5 bases; bases outside gene matches: 9. Germline V lookup: CDR1 LNHNV, CDR2 YYDKDF (reference sequence). The CDR3 consists of 14 residues. This clonotype was detected a few times. Its specificity is unknown. This clonotype originated in an adult woman who had mild COVID-19 (a few samples of this study predate the infection). Cell type and time point are not known. Sample: PBMCs or a T cell subset sorted from them (not recorded which). The genes are TRBV15 and TRBJ2-1; 7 bases match TRBD1. CDR3 nucleotide sequence: TGTGCCACCTCCTCGTGGGACAGCAACAATGAGCAGTTCTTC. Translating gives CATSSWDSNNEQFF. Together with reference TRBV15 and TRBJ2-1, the CDR3 gives the full variable domain: DAMVIQNPRYQVTQFGKPVTLSCSQTLNHNVMYWYQQKSSQAPKLLFHYYDKDFNNEADTPDNFQSRRPNTSFCFLDIRSPGLGDTAMYLCATSSWDSNNEQFFGPGTRLTVL.